Below are 32 T cell receptor beta chains sequenced from a single sample in a study of CD8 T cell repertoires and HIV-1 epitope variants. The antigens these receptors bind are not known. Sequencing was performed with immunoSEQ multiplex PCR; in TCRdb, only in-frame clones are kept and a portion is missing. This table has around 6,000 clones, 68% appearing once. The material sequenced was cultured CD8+ T cells derived from PBMCs. These receptors were obtained from a male donor with HIV.

This clone was seen only a few times. The J gene is TRBJ2-7, the V gene TRBV7-8, with TRBD1 matching over 9 bases. Germline V gene sequence: CDR1 SGHVS, CDR2 FQNEAQ. This CDR3 region has 19 residues. V was clipped by 5 bases and J by 3 bases; unmatched bases: 20. The CDR3 protein is CASSTRTGQGGYYYYEQYF. In nucleotides, the CDR3 is TGTGCCAGCAGCACCCGCACGGGACAGGGAGGTTACTACTACTACGAGCAGTACTTC.

This clone has just a few counts. The V call is TRBV19, the J call TRBJ1-2, with no clear D. V was trimmed by 5 bases and J by 2 bases, leaving 6 bases between them. This CDR3 comprises 12 residues. Germline-derived CDR1 and CDR2 are LNHDA and SQIVND (reference sequence). DNA of the CDR3: TGTGCCAGTAGTGTGGAGAACTATGGCTACACCTTC. Encoded protein: CASSVENYGYTF. The whole variable domain, remainder taken from reference TRBV19 and TRBJ1-2, is DGGITQSPKYLFRKEGQNVTLSCEQNLNHDAMYWYRQDPGQGLRLIYYSQIVNDFQKGDIAEGYSVSREKKESFPLTVTSAQKNPTAFYLCASSVENYGYTFGSGTRLTVV.

V gene TRBV28 combines with J gene TRBJ2-5, with TRBD2 matching over 9 bases. Trimming removed 6 bases from V and 1 base from J; junction bases left unmatched: 6. The CDR3 consists of 15 residues. Germline-derived CDR1 and CDR2 are MDHEN and SYDVKM. Here the CDR3 reads CASRRLADLQETQYF. CDR3 sequence (DNA): TGTGCCAGCAGGAGACTAGCGGACCTCCAAGAGACCCAGTACTTC.

This clone was detected only a few times. The sample holds other DNA sequences that translate to the same CDR3. The chain uses TRBV29-1 and TRBJ1-1, with D unresolved. Germline V gene data show CDR1 as SQVTM and CDR2 as ANQGSEA. This CDR3 is 11 amino acids long. The ends were cut back, 3 bases at V and 4 bases at J, with 6 bases in the middle. Written as DNA, the CDR3 is TGCAGCGTTGAGGGGAGCACTGAAGCTTTCTTT. This gives the protein CSVEGSTEAFF. The full variable domain, in which reference TRBV29-1 and TRBJ1-1 provide the parts outside the CDR3, is SAVISQKPSRDICQRGTSLTIQCQVDSQVTMMFWYRQQPGQSLTLIATANQGSEATYESGFVIDKFPISRPNLTFSTLTVSNMSPEDSSIYLCSVEGSTEAFFGQGTRLTVV.

The V call is TRBV10-3, the J call TRBJ2-2; a possible D gene is TRBD2 (5 bases). This CDR3 has 13 amino acids. CDR1 and CDR2 (germline): ENHRY, SYGVKD. V was clipped by 1 base and J by 9 bases, with 9 bases between them. This chain's CDR3 is CAISELEDRELFF. For the CDR3, the DNA is TGTGCCATCAGTGAGTTGGAGGACCGGGAGCTGTTTTTT.

Only a few counts were recorded for this clone. The chain recombines TRBV28 with TRBJ1-5; D perhaps matches TRBD1 (5 bases). Trimming took off 0 bases at V and 3 bases at J, with 6 bases between the two ends. The CDR3 has 14 residues. The germline CDR1 and CDR2 sequences are MDHEN and SYDVKM. The chain's CDR3 is CASSLWTVNQPQHF. The CDR3 DNA reads as TGTGCCAGCAGTTTATGGACAGTCAATCAGCCCCAGCATTTT.

This chain connects TRBV14 to TRBJ1-5; D might be TRBD1 (5 bases). Trimming shortened V by 3 bases and J by 7 bases, and 10 bases separated the two germline ends. Germline CDR1 reads SGHDN; CDR2 reads FVKESK. The length of the CDR3 is 13 residues. This CDR3 is CASSQGRGQPQHF. In nucleotides, the CDR3 is TGTGCCAGCAGCCAGGGACGTGGGCAGCCCCAGCATTTT.

This clone occurred a few times. The genes are TRBV21-1 and TRBJ1-2. TRBV21-1 is classified as a pseudogene. The CDR3 is 16 amino acids. The CDR3 DNA reads TGTGCCAGCAGCAAAGCCCCGGGTGAAGTTCCGAATGGCTACACCTTC. Its translation is CASSKAPGEVPNGYTF.

The chain employs TRBV7-6 and TRBJ1-3; D gene ambiguous. CDR3 size: 15 residues. The germline V and J ends were trimmed by 10 bases and 2 bases, with 18 bases remaining between them. In germline, CDR1 is SGHVS, CDR2 FNYEAQ. CDR3 sequence: CATSGPETTGNTIYF. CDR3 in DNA: TGTGCCACCAGTGGGCCCGAAACGACTGGAAACACCATATATTTT.

The genes are TRBV9 and TRBJ1-2; maybe TRBD1 (5 bases). Trimming removed 0 bases at V and 9 bases at J, with 15 bases between. Germline CDR1 is SGDLS and CDR2 is YYNGEE. The CDR3 runs 14 residues. CDR3 sequence: CASSVEPYAGSYTF. CDR3 coding DNA: TGTGCCAGCAGCGTAGAACCCTATGCAGGGAGCTACACCTTC.

V gene TRBV2 combines with J gene TRBJ2-5; TRBD2 aligns across 10 bases. The CDR3 is 16 residues long. The V segment lost 10 bases and the J segment 4 bases; nucleotides outside the gene matches: 15. CDR1 SNHLY and CDR2 FYNNEI come from the germline V gene. The CDR3 here is CAILTGDLAGVETQYF. CDR3 in DNA: TGTGCCATTCTTACAGGGGATCTAGCGGGGGTAGAGACCCAGTACTTC.

This clone was counted only a few times. The rearrangement uses TRBV7-8 and TRBJ1-1; D not resolved. The CDR3 loop spans 11 amino acids. Trimming stripped 3 bases from V and 6 bases from J, with 5 bases between. Germline values: CDR1 SGHVS, CDR2 FQNEAQ. The CDR3 region is CASSFGPEAFF. In nucleotides, the CDR3 is TGTGCCAGCAGCTTTGGCCCTGAAGCTTTCTTT.

The chain employs TRBV19 and TRBJ2-7; 10 bases agree with TRBD1. Per the germline V gene, CDR1 is LNHDA and CDR2 is SQIVND (reference sequence). This CDR3 comprises 16 residues. J gave up 4 bases and V 5 bases, and 11 bases lay outside the gene matches. In DNA form, the CDR3 reads TGTGCCAGTAGTCCATCCTCGGGACAGGGGTTATACGAGCAGTACTTC. Translated, it gives CASSPSSGQGLYEQYF.

The V gene is TRBV19, the J gene TRBJ1-1; D is ambiguous. The CDR3 runs to 13 residues. Germline V gene data show CDR1 as LNHDA and CDR2 as SQIVND (reference sequence). Between the trimmed V and J ends, which lost 6 bases and 4 bases, there was a span of 12 bases. DNA of the CDR3: TGTGCCAGTAGCCCGGGTTGGGGCACTGAAGCTTTCTTT. Encoded protein: CASSPGWGTEAFF. Combining the CDR3 with reference TRBV19 and TRBJ1-1 gives the whole variable domain DGGITQSPKYLFRKEGQNVTLSCEQNLNHDAMYWYRQDPGQGLRLIYYSQIVNDFQKGDIAEGYSVSREKKESFPLTVTSAQKNPTAFYLCASSPGWGTEAFFGQGTRLTVV.

The V and J genes are TRBV14 and TRBJ2-7, with D perhaps being TRBD1 or TRBD2 (5 bases each). Germline V gives CDR1 SGHDN, CDR2 FVKESK. CDR3 length equals 15 residues. Trimming took 4 bases from V and 2 from J, leaving 15 bases between them. Here the CDR3 DNA reads TGTGCCAGCAGCCCGGGACCCAATATTCCCTACGAGCAGTACTTC. Translation gives CASSPGPNIPYEQYF.

The chain is built from TRBV28 and TRBJ1-4; D may be TRBD1 (6 bases). The CDR3 spans 13 residues. Per germline, CDR1 MDHEN and CDR2 SYDVKM. The germline V and J ends were trimmed by 2 bases and 8 bases, with 9 bases remaining between them. The CDR3 sequence: CASSLPTGEKLFF. The CDR3 DNA is TGTGCCAGCAGTTTACCCACAGGGGAAAAACTGTTTTTT.

This clone rates as large. J is TRBJ1-2 and V is TRBV28, with D possibly being TRBD1 (5 bases). V was cut by 5 bases and J by 3 bases, with 19 bases left in between. Germline V gene data show CDR1 as MDHEN and CDR2 as SYDVKM. The CDR3 sequence is 16 residues long. The CDR3 nucleotides are TGTGCCAGCAGTATACGCCCGACAGATTTCGACTATGGCTACACCTTC. Translated, it gives CASSIRPTDFDYGYTF.

This clone was detected only once. The V and J genes are TRBV28 and TRBJ2-7, with unresolved D. This CDR3 region has 15 residues. In germline, CDR1 is MDHEN, CDR2 SYDVKM. V lost 2 bases to trimming and J lost 0 bases, with 11 bases between them. The CDR3 protein is CASSLGDSSSYEQYF. The CDR3 region has the DNA TGTGCCAGCAGTTTAGGGGATTCAAGCTCCTACGAGCAGTACTTC.

This clone was seen a handful of times. The rearrangement links TRBV7-8 to TRBJ2-4; perhaps TRBD2 as D (6 bases). There are 12 residues in the CDR3. The ends were cut back, 11 bases at V and 5 bases at J, with 13 bases in the middle. Germline CDR1 reads SGHVS; CDR2 reads FQNEAQ. The CDR3 DNA reads as TGTGCCTTGGGGGAGGACCAAAACATTCAGTACTTC. It codes for CALGEDQNIQYF.

The chain links TRBV28 to TRBJ1-1; 11 bases fit TRBD1. This CDR3 is 14 amino acids long. Germline V gives CDR1 MDHEN, CDR2 SYDVKM. The V and J ends lost 2 bases and 10 bases, in that order; junction bases with no gene match: 6. In DNA form, the CDR3 reads TGTGCCAGCAGTTTAGTGGGACAGGGGGGGGGAGCTTTCTTT. Its protein is CASSLVGQGGGAFF.

This clone counts as medium-sized. The chain couples TRBV7-8 to TRBJ2-3; D not resolved. Germline V gene data show CDR1 as SGHVS and CDR2 as FQNEAQ. This CDR3 spans 14 amino acids. V lost 0 bases and J lost 5, with 9 bases in between. The DNA of the CDR3 is TGTGCCAGCAGCTTAGCGAGCGTTGGAGATACGCAGTATTTT. Translated: CASSLASVGDTQYF.

The V and J genes are TRBV28 and TRBJ2-3; tentatively, D is TRBD1 (6 bases). Germline CDR1 MDHEN, CDR2 SYDVKM. Deletions cut 4 bases from V and 4 bases from J, with 9 bases between. This CDR3 comprises 13 residues. CDR3: CASSWTAADTQYF. The CDR3 DNA sequence: TGTGCCAGCAGTTGGACAGCCGCAGATACGCAGTATTTT.

The V gene is TRBV11-1, the J gene TRBJ2-7; the D call may be TRBD1 or TRBD2 (5 bases each). CDR3 length: 14 amino acids. Trimming cost V 5 bases and J 0 bases, with 11 bases left between them. Germline-derived CDR1 and CDR2 are SGHAT and FQDESV (reference sequence). The CDR3 spells CASSPRDRSYEQYF. CDR3 nucleotide sequence: TGTGCCAGCAGCCCCCGGGACCGCTCCTACGAGCAGTACTTC.

This chain links TRBV19 with TRBJ2-1, with D perhaps matching TRBD1 (5 bases). With 1 base removed from V and 5 bases from J, the gap between germline ends came to 9 bases. The CDR3 has 14 residues. Per germline, CDR1 LNHDA and CDR2 SQIVND (reference sequence). CDR3 in amino acids: CASSIVLGDNEQFF. CDR3 coding DNA: TGTGCCAGTAGTATAGTGTTAGGGGACAATGAGCAGTTCTTC.

This clone was recorded a few times. The chain employs TRBV2 and TRBJ2-1; no firm D call. The CDR3 loop spans 13 amino acids. Germline V CDR1 and CDR2: SNHLY, FYNNEI. Between the trimmed V and J ends, which lost 6 bases and 0 bases, there was a span of 6 bases. CDR3 DNA sequence: TGTGCCAGCAGCTATAGCTCCTACAATGAGCAGTTCTTC. Encoded protein: CASSYSSYNEQFF.

This clone occurred once. J is TRBJ2-1 and V is TRBV28, with no clear D. Trimming took off 1 base at V and 2 bases at J, with 9 bases between the two ends. CDR1 MDHEN and CDR2 SYDVKM come from the germline V gene. This CDR3 region has 15 residues. This chain's CDR3 is CASSLSADAYNEQFF. The CDR3 DNA reads TGTGCCAGCAGTTTATCCGCTGACGCCTACAATGAGCAGTTCTTC.

The chain employs TRBV7-9 and TRBJ2-3; 8 bases are a match to TRBD2. After removal of 3 bases from V and 4 bases from J, the junction contained 6 bases not matched to a gene. Germline CDR1 SEHNR, CDR2 FQNEAQ (reference sequence). CDR3 size: 15 residues. The chain's CDR3 is CASSFGGGNADTQYF. In nucleotides, the CDR3 is TGTGCCAGCAGCTTTGGCGGGGGGAACGCAGATACGCAGTATTTT.

The genes are TRBV6-5 and TRBJ2-7; a weak D match, TRBD1 (5 bases). CDR3 size: 12 residues. CDR1 is MNHEY and CDR2 is SVGAGI in the germline V gene. V was clipped by 5 bases and J by 0 bases, with 5 bases between them. CDR3 sequence: CASSDSSYEQYF. The CDR3 DNA reads TGTGCCAGCAGTGACAGCTCCTACGAGCAGTACTTC.

V is TRBV30 and J is TRBJ2-3; D is undetermined. Trimming stripped 1 base from V and 6 bases from J, with 14 bases between. The germline gives CDR1 GTSNPN, CDR2 SVGIG (reference sequence). This CDR3 comprises 14 residues. CDR3 coding DNA: TGTGCCTGGAGTGGTGAGGTTGTTGGCGATACGCAGTATTTT. This gives the protein CAWSGEVVGDTQYF. The complete variable domain, with remaining parts taken from reference TRBV30 and TRBJ2-3, reads SQTIHQWPATLVQPVGSPLSLECTVEGTSNPNLYWYRQAAGRGLQLLFYSVGIGQISSEVPQNLSASRPQDRQFILSSKKLLLSDSGFYLCAWSGEVVGDTQYFGPGTRLTVL.

About this clone itself: The sample holds other DNA sequences that translate to the same CDR3. The V gene is TRBV23-1, the J gene TRBJ2-7; a possible D gene is TRBD2 (7 bases). TRBV23-1 is an ORF, with its function uncertain. The V end was cut by 0 bases, the J end by 2 bases, with 17 bases between. This CDR3 has 17 amino acids. The CDR3 DNA is TGCGCCAGCAGTCAATCGATGAGGGGGGGGAACACCTACGAGCAGTACTTC. Translation: CASSQSMRGGNTYEQYF.

The CDR3 DNA sequence: TGTGCCAGCAGTGAAGGGGACAGTTCTACCGGGGAGCTGTTTTTT. This gives the protein CASSEGDSSTGELFF. The chain couples TRBV6-1 to TRBJ2-2; TRBD1 matches 7 bases. CDR3 size: 15 residues. V gave up 1 base and J gave up 5 bases; unmatched junction bases: 4. Per germline, CDR1 MNHNS and CDR2 SASEGT.

The CDR3 spells CASSRTGDYEQYF. For the CDR3, the DNA is TGTGCCAGTAGCAGGACTGGAGACTACGAGCAGTACTTC. The chain is built from TRBV19 and TRBJ2-7; a weak D match, TRBD2 (5 bases). Trimming left V 6 bases short and J 3 bases short, with 12 bases between. Germline values: CDR1 LNHDA, CDR2 SQIVND (reference sequence). This CDR3 has 13 amino acids.